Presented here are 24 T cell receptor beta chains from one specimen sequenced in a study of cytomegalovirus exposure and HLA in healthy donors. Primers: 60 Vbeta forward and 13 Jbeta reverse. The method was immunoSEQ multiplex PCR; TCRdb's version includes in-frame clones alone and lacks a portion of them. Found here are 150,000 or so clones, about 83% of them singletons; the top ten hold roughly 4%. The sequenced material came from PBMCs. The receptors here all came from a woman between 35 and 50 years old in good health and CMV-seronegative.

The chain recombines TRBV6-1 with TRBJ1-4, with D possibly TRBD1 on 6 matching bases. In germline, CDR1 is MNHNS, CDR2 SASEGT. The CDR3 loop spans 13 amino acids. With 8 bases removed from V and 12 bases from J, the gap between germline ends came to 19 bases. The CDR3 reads CASAAVGGGELFF. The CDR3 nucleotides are TGTGCCAGCGCCGCGGTAGGGGGGGGAGAACTGTTTTTT.

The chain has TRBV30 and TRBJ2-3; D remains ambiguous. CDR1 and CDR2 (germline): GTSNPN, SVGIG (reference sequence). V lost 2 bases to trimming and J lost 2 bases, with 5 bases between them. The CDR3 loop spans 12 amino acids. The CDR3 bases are TGTGCCTGGAGTCGAGCCACAGATACGCAGTATTTT. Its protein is CAWSRATDTQYF.

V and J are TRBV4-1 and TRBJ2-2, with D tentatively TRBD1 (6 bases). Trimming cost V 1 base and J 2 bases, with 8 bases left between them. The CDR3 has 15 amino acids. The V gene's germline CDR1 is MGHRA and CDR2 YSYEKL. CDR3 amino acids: CASSQGTANTGELFF. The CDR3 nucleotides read TGCGCCAGCAGCCAAGGGACAGCTAACACCGGGGAGCTGTTTTTT.

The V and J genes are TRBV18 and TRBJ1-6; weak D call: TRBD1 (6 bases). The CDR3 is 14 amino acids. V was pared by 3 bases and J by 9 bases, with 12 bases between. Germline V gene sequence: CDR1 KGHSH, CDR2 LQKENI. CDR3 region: CASSPGQTGSPLHF. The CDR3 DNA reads TGTGCCAGCTCACCCGGACAGACTGGTTCACCCCTCCACTTT.

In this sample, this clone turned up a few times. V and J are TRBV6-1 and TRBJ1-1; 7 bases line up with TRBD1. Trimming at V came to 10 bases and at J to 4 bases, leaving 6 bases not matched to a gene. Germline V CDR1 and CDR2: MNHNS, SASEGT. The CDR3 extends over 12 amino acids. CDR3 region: CATRDSSTEAFF. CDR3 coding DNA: TGTGCCACTCGGGACAGCAGCACTGAAGCTTTCTTT.

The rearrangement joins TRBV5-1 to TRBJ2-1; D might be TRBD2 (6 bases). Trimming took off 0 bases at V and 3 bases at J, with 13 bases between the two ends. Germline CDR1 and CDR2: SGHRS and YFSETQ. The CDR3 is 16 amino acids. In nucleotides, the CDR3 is TGCGCCAGCAGCTTGGTGGGAGGTGCCGGCTACAATGAGCAGTTCTTC. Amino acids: CASSLVGGAGYNEQFF. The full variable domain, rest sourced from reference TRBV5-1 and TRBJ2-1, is KAGVTQTPRYLIKTRGQQVTLSCSPISGHRSVSWYQQTPGQGLQFLFEYFSETQRNKGNFPGRFSGRQFSNSRSEMNVSTLELGDSALYLCASSLVGGAGYNEQFFGPGTRLTVL.

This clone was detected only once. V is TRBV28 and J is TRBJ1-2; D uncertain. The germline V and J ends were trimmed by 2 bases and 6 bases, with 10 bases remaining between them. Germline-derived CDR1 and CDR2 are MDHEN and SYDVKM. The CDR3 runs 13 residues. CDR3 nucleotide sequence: TGTGCCAGCAGTTTAATCCGGGTTGATGGCTACACCTTC. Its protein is CASSLIRVDGYTF.

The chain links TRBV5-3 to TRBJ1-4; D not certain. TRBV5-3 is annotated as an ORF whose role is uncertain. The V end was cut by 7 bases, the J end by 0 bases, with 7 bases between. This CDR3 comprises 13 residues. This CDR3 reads CARRGSTNEKLFF. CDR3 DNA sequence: TGTGCCAGACGAGGGTCAACTAATGAAAAACTGTTTTTT.

The DNA for the CDR3 is TGTGCCAGCAGTGGCCGAGCGGGACTCAGCTCCTACGAGCAGTACTTC. Protein product: CASSGRAGLSSYEQYF. The chain couples TRBV6-1 to TRBJ2-7, with TRBD2 matching over 7 bases. Germline lookup yields CDR1 MNHNS and CDR2 SASEGT. This CDR3 contains 16 residues. The V segment lost 4 bases and the J segment 0 bases; nucleotides outside the gene matches: 9.

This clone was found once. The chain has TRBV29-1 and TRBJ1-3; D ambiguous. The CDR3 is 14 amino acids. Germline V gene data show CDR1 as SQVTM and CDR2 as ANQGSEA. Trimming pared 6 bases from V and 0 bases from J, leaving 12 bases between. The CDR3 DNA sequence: TGCAGCGTGGAGGATAGTAACTCTGGAAACACCATATATTTT. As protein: CSVEDSNSGNTIYF.

CDR3 loop: CASSLAGTATHPGYTF. CDR3 nucleotide sequence: TGTGCCAGCAGCTTGGCCGGGACAGCGACCCACCCTGGCTACACCTTC. The V gene is TRBV5-6, the J gene TRBJ1-2, with 7 nucleotides matching TRBD1. This CDR3 comprises 16 residues. Germline lookup yields CDR1 SGHDT and CDR2 YYEEEE. V lost 0 bases to trimming and J lost 7 bases; unmatched junction nucleotides: 12. Full variable domain (remainder filled in from reference TRBV5-6 and TRBJ1-2): DAGVTQSPTHLIKTRGQQVTLRCSPKSGHDTVSWYQQALGQGPQFIFQYYEEEERQRGNFPDRFSGHQFPNYSSELNVNALLLGDSALYLCASSLAGTATHPGYTFGSGTRLTVV.

CDR3: CASSYSGAGQPQHF. Written as DNA, the CDR3 is TGTGCCAGCAGTTACTCGGGGGCTGGTCAGCCCCAGCATTTT. V and J are TRBV6-5 and TRBJ1-5, with TRBD1 as a possible D gene (6 bases). The CDR3 has 14 amino acids. From germline, CDR1 is MNHEY and CDR2 SVGAGI. Between the trimmed V and J ends, which lost 0 bases and 6 bases, there was a span of 9 bases.

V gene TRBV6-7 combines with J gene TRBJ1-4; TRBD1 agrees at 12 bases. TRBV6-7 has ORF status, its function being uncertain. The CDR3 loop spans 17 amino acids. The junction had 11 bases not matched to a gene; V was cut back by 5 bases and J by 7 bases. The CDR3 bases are TGTGCCAGCAGTCTATCGGGACAGGGGGCGGTAAGTGAAAAACTGTTTTTT. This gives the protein CASSLSGQGAVSEKLFF.

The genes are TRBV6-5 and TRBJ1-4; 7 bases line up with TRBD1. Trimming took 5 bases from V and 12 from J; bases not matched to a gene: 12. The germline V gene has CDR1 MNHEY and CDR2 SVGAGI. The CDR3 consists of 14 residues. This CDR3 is CASSGDSREGELFF. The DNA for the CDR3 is TGTGCCAGCAGTGGGGACAGTCGGGAGGGGGAACTGTTTTTT.

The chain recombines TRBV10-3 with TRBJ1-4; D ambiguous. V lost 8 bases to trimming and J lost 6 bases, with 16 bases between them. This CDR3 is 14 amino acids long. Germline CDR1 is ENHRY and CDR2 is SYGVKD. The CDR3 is CAISSGVGDEKLFF. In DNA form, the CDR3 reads TGTGCCATCTCTTCTGGAGTTGGAGATGAAAAACTGTTTTTT.

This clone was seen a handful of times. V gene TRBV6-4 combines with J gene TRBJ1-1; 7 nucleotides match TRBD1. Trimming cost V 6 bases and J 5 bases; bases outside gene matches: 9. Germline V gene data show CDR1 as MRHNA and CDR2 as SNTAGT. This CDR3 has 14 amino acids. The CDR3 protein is CASSLDRAGTEAFF. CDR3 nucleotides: TGTGCCAGCAGCCTCGACAGGGCGGGAACTGAAGCTTTCTTT.

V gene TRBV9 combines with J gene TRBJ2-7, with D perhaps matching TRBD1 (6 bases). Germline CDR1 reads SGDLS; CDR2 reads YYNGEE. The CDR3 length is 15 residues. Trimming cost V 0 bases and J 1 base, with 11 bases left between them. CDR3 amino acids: CASSVEPGDSYEQYF. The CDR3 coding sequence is TGTGCCAGCAGCGTAGAACCAGGGGATTCCTACGAGCAGTACTTC.

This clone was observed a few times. The CDR3 DNA reads as TGTGCCAGCAGTGGTACGGGGAAATCCCACACCGGGGAGCTGTTTTTT. This codes for CASSGTGKSHTGELFF. The gene calls are TRBV6-4 and TRBJ2-2, with a weak D call TRBD2 (5 bases). Germline-derived CDR1 and CDR2 are MRHNA and SNTAGT. The CDR3 runs to 16 residues. The V end was cut by 4 bases, the J end by 3 bases, with 15 bases between.

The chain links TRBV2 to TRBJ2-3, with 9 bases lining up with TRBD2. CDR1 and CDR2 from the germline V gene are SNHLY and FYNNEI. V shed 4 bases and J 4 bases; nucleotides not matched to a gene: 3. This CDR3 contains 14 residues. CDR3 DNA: TGTGCCAGCAGTGTGCTAGCGGGGCCAGATACGCAGTATTTT. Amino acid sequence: CASSVLAGPDTQYF.

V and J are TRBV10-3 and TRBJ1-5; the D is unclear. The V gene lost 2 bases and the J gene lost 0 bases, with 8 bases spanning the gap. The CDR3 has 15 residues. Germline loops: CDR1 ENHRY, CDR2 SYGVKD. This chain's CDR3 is CAISENGDSNQPQHF. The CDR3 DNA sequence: TGTGCCATCAGTGAGAACGGAGATAGCAATCAGCCCCAGCATTTT.

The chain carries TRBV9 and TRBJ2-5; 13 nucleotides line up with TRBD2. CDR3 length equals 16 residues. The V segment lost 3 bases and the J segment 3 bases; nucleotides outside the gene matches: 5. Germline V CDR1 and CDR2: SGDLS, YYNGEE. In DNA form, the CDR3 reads TGTGCCAGCAGCGCGACTAGCGGGGGGATTAAAGAGACCCAGTACTTC. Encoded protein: CASSATSGGIKETQYF.

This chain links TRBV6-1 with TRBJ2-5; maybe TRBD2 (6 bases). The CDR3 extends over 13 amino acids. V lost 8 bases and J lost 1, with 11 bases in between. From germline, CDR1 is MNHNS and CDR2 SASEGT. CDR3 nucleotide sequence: TGTGCCAGCGCTCGAGCGGGCCAAGAGACCCAGTACTTC. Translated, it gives CASARAGQETQYF.

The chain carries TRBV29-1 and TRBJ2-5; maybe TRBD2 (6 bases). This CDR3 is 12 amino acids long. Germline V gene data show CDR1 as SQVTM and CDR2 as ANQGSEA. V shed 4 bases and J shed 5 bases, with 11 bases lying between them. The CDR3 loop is CSVGGLGETQYF. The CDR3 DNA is TGCAGCGTTGGGGGACTGGGGGAGACCCAGTACTTC.

CDR3 residues: CASSSSGGGDSNTGELFF. CDR3 DNA: TGTGCCAGCTCATCTTCGGGAGGGGGCGATTCGAACACCGGGGAGCTGTTTTTT. The chain has TRBV18 and TRBJ2-2; a weak D match, TRBD2 (8 bases). Trimming took off 5 bases at V and 0 bases at J, with 19 bases between the two ends. Germline lookup yields CDR1 KGHSH and CDR2 LQKENI. The CDR3 is made up of 18 amino acids.